Reported below is one TCR beta chain. Germline CDR1 and CDR2: MGHRA and YSYEKL. This CDR3 has 15 residues. V was clipped by 4 bases and J by 1 base; unmatched bases: 2. The data are from a study of blood T cell repertoires in COVID-19. In the original processing: Amplification from reference gene primers served as the basis for estimated nucleated cell counts. Assay: immunoSEQ multiplex PCR; the TCRdb copy retains only in-frame clones and omits some. V, J and clone size are taken as reported in that table, and D and trimming were inferred from the DNA itself. The sample lists just over 650,000 clones; 85% to 90% were seen once.

The material sequenced was peripheral blood. The gene calls are TRBV4-1 and TRBJ1-4, with 8 bases matching TRBD1. The source is a woman under 30 with acute or convalescent COVID-19. DNA for the CDR3: TGCGCCAGCAGCCCCGGACAGGGAACTAATGAAAAACTGTTTTTT. This sequence encodes CASSPGQGTNEKLFF.